This T cell receptor (beta chain) emerged from a study of low-dose radiotherapy and immunotherapy resistance in tumors. For the study at large: Individuals in Cohort 2 had 1 Gy per fraction every two weeks, adding up to 13 Gy over 26 weeks. The treatment that patients received was intravenous nivolumab 240 mg every two weeks plus ipilimumab 1 mg/kg every six weeks. Patients' oral aspirin dose was 300 mg daily across four cycles from cycle 1 day 1.

The CDR3 contains 15 residues. Trimming at V came to 1 base and at J to 7 bases, leaving 4 bases not matched to a gene. Germline lookup yields CDR1 SGHDT and CDR2 YYEEEE. Time point meaning: before trial treatment. Donors received nivolumab, ipilimumab, aspirin, low-dose cyclophosphamide and low-dose radiotherapy. This clonotype was counted ten times or more. Priming of first-strand cDNA relied on TRAV- and TRBV-specific primers (covering alpha and beta chains). An approximately 19-cycle PCR with a constant-region primer and V-primer adapter amplified TCRs. A single record per CDR3 protein comes from TCRdb applying MiXCR to the reads. The repertoire includes roughly 76,000 distinct CDR3 sequences, 15% to 20% of them detected once, and about 5.9% sits in the top ten.

The sequencing here drew on PBMCs, taken before treatment. This chain uses TRBV5-6 with TRBJ2-3; TRBD2 matches at 12 bases. The sequence was collected from a male donor with prostate cancer. The CDR3 here is CASSLTSGGMYTQYF. DNA for the CDR3: TGTGCCAGCAGCTTGACTAGCGGGGGGATGTATACGCAGTATTTT.